The 24 T cell receptor beta chains below all came from one sample that was sequenced in a study of blood T cells in healthy people across ages. It was with a sample-barcoded 5' primer and a J-beta primer mix that a second PCR of about 6 to 12 cycles was run. MiXCR was run by TCRdb on the 5' RACE reads, yielding one entry per CDR3 protein. The sample lists 450,000 to 700,000 distinct CDR3 sequences; 25% to 30% were seen once. The sequenced material came from blood. The receptors shown here come from a woman in her 70s in good health.

The CDR3 nucleotides read TGTGCCAGCAGAGTACCGGGCCTCAGGAGCACTGAAGCTTTCTTT. It translates to CASRVPGLRSTEAFF. The rearrangement joins TRBV6-5 to TRBJ1-1; D unclear. The CDR3 sequence is 15 residues long. The germline CDR1 and CDR2 sequences are MNHEY and SVGAGI. V shed 6 bases and J shed 4 bases, with 18 bases lying between them.

The rearrangement joins TRBV28 to TRBJ2-4; D is unresolved. The CDR3 spans 16 residues. Germline V gene sequence: CDR1 MDHEN, CDR2 SYDVKM. V lost 0 bases and J 5 bases, leaving 14 bases between the germline ends. In DNA, the CDR3 is TGTGCCAGCAGTTTATGGGGCAGCTTCGAGGAAAACATTCAGTACTTC. Its translation is CASSLWGSFEENIQYF.

This clonotype has a handful of counts. The chain combines TRBV4-2 with TRBJ2-1, with 11 bases aligning to TRBD2. The trim removed 4 bases at V and 5 bases at J, leaving 7 bases unmatched. CDR1 LGHNA and CDR2 YNFKEQ come from the germline V gene. The CDR3 contains 16 residues. DNA of the CDR3: TGTGCCAGCAGCCTCGCCGGGACTAGCGGCCACAATGAGCAGTTCTTC. Translated, it gives CASSLAGTSGHNEQFF.

The J gene is TRBJ2-1, the V gene TRBV7-2; D may correspond to TRBD1 or TRBD2 (5 bases each). With the DNA end fitting TRBJ2-7 better, the J assignment may be wrong. This CDR3 has 13 amino acids. The germline V gene encodes CDR1 SGHTA and CDR2 FQGNSA. The DNA of the CDR3 is TGTGCCAGCAGCTTTGGGGCGGGTGGCGAGCAGTACTTC. Amino acids: CASSFGAGGEQYF.

The rearrangement uses TRBV7-8 and TRBJ2-7, with D tentatively TRBD1 (5 bases). This CDR3 comprises 14 residues. Germline values: CDR1 SGHVS, CDR2 FQNEAQ. V lost 3 bases and J lost 5, with 14 bases in between. CDR3 region: CASSFPVRAHEQYF. The CDR3 DNA is TGTGCCAGCAGCTTTCCAGTCAGGGCCCACGAGCAGTACTTC.

Regarding this clonotype: Sequence at one end of the junction differs from germline and may be a read error. The chain combines TRBV12-3 or TRBV12-4 with TRBJ2-5; D unclear. The CDR3 loop spans 12 amino acids. CDR3 sequence: CASSQNQETQSF. Here the CDR3 DNA reads TGTGCCAGCAGCCAAAACCAAGAGACCCAGTCCTTC.

The V gene is TRBV6-2 or TRBV6-3, the J gene TRBJ2-3; TRBD2 is a possible D gene (6 bases). The CDR3 extends over 16 amino acids. Germline CDR1 is MNHEY and CDR2 is SVGEGT. V lost 5 bases to trimming and J lost 2 bases, with 17 bases between them. The CDR3: CASSKRATGNTDTQYF. The CDR3, as DNA: TGTGCCAGCAGTAAGCGGGCAACGGGGAACACAGATACGCAGTATTTT.

Here the CDR3 reads CASREQGGKETQYF. Written as DNA, the CDR3 is TGTGCCAGCAGGGAACAGGGGGGGAAGGAGACCCAGTACTTC. The gene calls are TRBV27 and TRBJ2-5; tentative D call: TRBD1 (8 bases). Germline V gene lookup returns CDR1 MNHEY and CDR2 SMNVEV (reference sequence). The V end was cut by 6 bases, the J end by 5 bases, with 16 bases between. The CDR3 sequence is 14 residues long.

This rearrangement joins TRBV19 to TRBJ2-3; D might be TRBD1 (5 bases). The length of the CDR3 is 12 residues. Germline V gene sequence: CDR1 LNHDA, CDR2 SQIVND (reference sequence). V was trimmed by 8 bases and J by 2 bases, leaving 8 bases between them. CDR3 amino acids: CASDSHTDTQYF. The CDR3 region has the DNA TGTGCCAGTGACAGTCACACAGATACGCAGTATTTT.

The chain combines TRBV5-1 with TRBJ1-4; D not resolved. This CDR3 is built from 14 residues. V gave up 4 bases and J gave up 8 bases, with 15 bases separating them. Germline V CDR1 and CDR2: SGHRS, YFSETQ. The DNA of the CDR3 is TGCGCCAGCAGCCCGGACGCCATCACCGAAAAACTGTTTTTT. This sequence encodes CASSPDAITEKLFF.

This clonotype was found a few times. The chain couples TRBV6-2 or TRBV6-3 to TRBJ1-2; D is ambiguous. Per the germline V gene, CDR1 is MNHEY and CDR2 is SVGEGT. There are 13 residues in the CDR3. V lost 5 bases and J 3 bases, leaving 10 bases between the germline ends. The CDR3 protein is CASSPDGDYGYTF. In DNA form, the CDR3 reads TGTGCCAGCAGTCCGGACGGCGACTATGGCTACACCTTC.

The count of this clonotype is one. The chain links TRBV5-1 to TRBJ2-6; TRBD1 or TRBD2 may be the D gene (5 bases each). Trimming stripped 6 bases from V and 2 bases from J, with 15 bases between. Germline V gene sequence: CDR1 SGHRS, CDR2 YFSETQ. The CDR3 is 16 residues long. For the CDR3, the DNA is TGCGCCAGCACCGTATCAGGGACGACTGGGGCCAACGTCCTGACTTTC. Translating it yields CASTVSGTTGANVLTF. Full variable domain (outside the CDR3, taken from reference TRBV5-1 and TRBJ2-6): KAGVTQTPRYLIKTRGQQVTLSCSPISGHRSVSWYQQTPGQGLQFLFEYFSETQRNKGNFPGRFSGRQFSNSRSEMNVSTLELGDSALYLCASTVSGTTGANVLTFGAGSRLTVL.

The chain carries TRBV10-3 and TRBJ2-4; D ambiguous. The V and J ends lost 0 bases and 0 bases respectively, with 6 bases between them. The CDR3 is 15 residues long. CDR1 and CDR2 (germline): ENHRY, SYGVKD. The CDR3 sequence is CAISESPLAKNIQYF. The CDR3, as DNA: TGTGCCATCAGTGAGTCGCCGTTAGCCAAAAACATTCAGTACTTC.

This clonotype occurred a few times. V is TRBV10-3 and J is TRBJ1-1; D call uncertain. CDR1 is ENHRY and CDR2 is SYGVKD in the germline V gene. V shed 2 bases and J shed 3 bases, with 7 bases lying between them. The CDR3 runs 13 residues. The CDR3: CAISEGSHTEAFF. CDR3 DNA: TGTGCCATCAGTGAGGGATCCCACACTGAAGCTTTCTTT.

CDR3 amino acids: CASSERGGANVLTF. CDR3 DNA sequence: TGTGCCAGCAGTGAACGGGGTGGGGCCAACGTCCTGACTTTC. The chain links TRBV2 to TRBJ2-6; maybe TRBD2 (5 bases). CDR1 and CDR2 from the germline V gene are SNHLY and FYNNEI. Trimming left V 2 bases short and J 3 bases short, with 5 bases between. This CDR3 has 14 residues.

The chain links TRBV4-2 to TRBJ2-3; 10 bases match TRBD2. This CDR3 comprises 18 residues. Germline V gene lookup returns CDR1 LGHNA and CDR2 YNFKEQ. The junction had 11 bases not matched to a gene; V was cut back by 1 base and J by 4 bases. Written as DNA, the CDR3 is TGTGCCAGCAGCCAAGCCCAGCGGGGGGGCCGGGTCTCAGATACGCAGTATTTT. This codes for CASSQAQRGGRVSDTQYF.

A note on this clonotype: One end of the junction varies from germline; a read error may be responsible. The V gene is TRBV10-3, the J gene TRBJ1-2, with 10 bases identical to TRBD1. Germline values: CDR1 ENHRY, CDR2 SYGVKD. The CDR3 covers 14 residues. Here the CDR3 DNA reads TGTGCCACCCTCCCGGGACAGGGGAGGGATGGCTACGCCTTC. Residues: CATLPGQGRDGYAF.

The chain joins TRBV15 to TRBJ2-1; no clear D gene. This CDR3 has 15 amino acids. V dropped 8 bases and J dropped 0 bases, with 14 bases sitting between them. The germline CDR1 and CDR2 sequences are LNHNV and YYDKDF (reference sequence). The CDR3 reads CATAPRTPSYNEQFF. DNA for the CDR3: TGTGCCACCGCGCCTCGGACCCCCTCCTACAATGAGCAGTTCTTC.

This clonotype was observed a few times. The chain joins TRBV7-9 to TRBJ1-4; D is unclear. The CDR3 loop spans 16 amino acids. Trimming shortened V by 5 bases and J by 8 bases, and 21 bases separated the two germline ends. CDR1 SEHNR and CDR2 FQNEAQ come from the germline V gene (reference sequence). CDR3 sequence (DNA): TGTGCCAGCAGCGCAGGAGGGAGGCCGGGGAGAGAAAAACTGTTTTTT. This sequence encodes CASSAGGRPGREKLFF. Variable domain in full (rest from reference TRBV7-9 and TRBJ1-4): DTGVSQNPRHKITKRGQNVTFRCDPISEHNRLYWYRQTLGQGPEFLTYFQNEAQLEKSRLLSDRFSAERPKGSFSTLEIQRTEQGDSAMYLCASSAGGRPGREKLFFGSGTQLSVL.

With respect to this clonotype: An end of the junction differs from the germline gene, which may be a read error. The chain couples TRBV7-2 to TRBJ2-6; no definite D call. CDR1 and CDR2 (germline): SGHTA, FQGNSA. The CDR3 loop spans 15 amino acids. CDR3: CACSPINTGANVLTF. The CDR3 DNA follows: TGTGCCTGCAGCCCGATAAATACTGGGGCCAACGTCCTGACTTTC.

This clonotype was seen a handful of times. V usage is TRBV4-2 and J usage is TRBJ2-3; 8 bases align to TRBD2. Per the germline V gene, CDR1 is LGHNA and CDR2 is YNFKEQ. The length of the CDR3 is 16 residues. Trimming removed 0 bases from V and 2 bases from J; junction bases left unmatched: 4. This chain's CDR3 is CASSQDGGGTTDTQYF. In nucleotides, the CDR3 is TGTGCCAGCAGCCAAGACGGCGGGGGGACCACAGATACGCAGTATTTT.

This clonotype was recorded once. This chain uses TRBV20-1 with TRBJ1-1, with D unclear. The germline V gene encodes CDR1 DFQATT and CDR2 SNEGSKA (reference sequence). This CDR3 has 12 amino acids. Trimming took off 3 bases at V and 5 bases at J, with 10 bases between the two ends. CDR3 sequence reads: CSARGHRTEAFF. The CDR3 nucleotides read TGCAGTGCTAGGGGCCACCGGACTGAAGCTTTCTTT.

This clonotype occurred a few times. J is TRBJ1-3 and V is TRBV29-1; D remains unclear. V was shortened by 1 base and J by 5 bases, with 9 bases between the two germline ends. Per the germline V gene, CDR1 is SQVTM and CDR2 is ANQGSEA. The CDR3 covers 13 residues. Here the CDR3 reads CSVEGPDRNTIYF. The CDR3 coding sequence is TGCAGCGTTGAAGGGCCAGATCGAAACACCATATATTTT. The full variable domain, in which reference TRBV29-1 and TRBJ1-3 provide the parts outside the CDR3, is SAVISQKPSRDICQRGTSLTIQCQVDSQVTMMFWYRQQPGQSLTLIATANQGSEATYESGFVIDKFPISRPNLTFSTLTVSNMSPEDSSIYLCSVEGPDRNTIYFGEGSWLTVV.

This clonotype was found a few times. The chain employs TRBV7-3 and TRBJ2-5; TRBD1 matches at 10 bases. The CDR3 spans 17 residues. Germline V gene lookup returns CDR1 SGHTA and CDR2 FQGTGA. The V gene end was trimmed by 5 bases and the J gene end by 5 bases; junction bases not matched to a gene: 14. CDR3 region: CASSPGQGDLNLETQYF. The CDR3 DNA is TGTGCCAGCAGCCCCGGACAGGGGGACCTAAACTTGGAGACCCAGTACTTC.